What follows are 15 T cell receptor beta chains derived from one specimen sequenced in a study of cytomegalovirus exposure and HLA in healthy donors. Primers included in the PCR were 60 Vbeta and 13 Jbeta primers. This table comes from immunoSEQ multiplex PCR, and its TCRdb copy is limited to in-frame clones, with some not included. The table records more than 140,000 clones, around 80% of them present only once. Sequencing was carried out using PBMCs. These TCRs come from a man aged 18 to 29 in good health and CMV-seropositive.

The chain combines TRBV6-5 with TRBJ1-5, with unresolved D. Germline values: CDR1 MNHEY, CDR2 SVGAGI. V dropped 6 bases and J dropped 5 bases, with 14 bases sitting between them. CDR3 length: 14 residues. CDR3 sequence: CASRHRESDQPQHF. For the CDR3, the DNA is TGTGCCAGCAGACACCGGGAGTCGGATCAGCCCCAGCATTTT.

The rearrangement links TRBV19 to TRBJ2-7; no definite D call. This CDR3 is 13 amino acids long. The V gene's germline CDR1 is LNHDA and CDR2 SQIVND (reference sequence). Trimming cost V 1 base and J 6 bases, with 10 bases left between them. CDR3: CASSIGPNSEQYF. The CDR3 nucleotides read TGTGCCAGTAGTATAGGACCGAACAGCGAGCAGTACTTC.

V and J are TRBV20-1 and TRBJ2-7; TRBD1 aligns across 9 bases. This CDR3 is 11 amino acids long. With V trimmed by 0 bases and J by 11 bases, 2 bases remained unmatched. Germline V gene data show CDR1 as DFQATT and CDR2 as SNEGSKA (reference sequence). The CDR3 sequence: CSAREGTGKYF. In DNA form, the CDR3 reads TGCAGTGCTAGAGAGGGGACAGGGAAGTACTTC.

The CDR3 loop reads CASMEGVRGYTF. The CDR3 bases are TGTGCCAGCATGGAGGGAGTCCGTGGCTACACCTTC. V is TRBV9 and J is TRBJ1-2; the D is unclear. Per the germline V gene, CDR1 is SGDLS and CDR2 is YYNGEE. The CDR3 is 12 residues long. Trimming stripped 6 bases from V and 7 bases from J, with 13 bases between.

This chain joins TRBV7-9 and TRBJ1-1; the match to TRBD1 covers 8 bases. The CDR3 spans 13 residues. V shed 6 bases, J shed 3 bases, and the junction held 3 bases outside the gene matches. In germline, CDR1 is SEHNR, CDR2 FQNEAQ (reference sequence). The CDR3 is CASRRTGYTEAFF. CDR3 bases: TGTGCCAGCAGAAGGACAGGGTACACTGAAGCTTTCTTT.

The chain couples TRBV9 to TRBJ2-7, with D maybe TRBD2 (6 bases). Germline CDR1 and CDR2: SGDLS and YYNGEE. Deletions cut 1 base from V and 0 bases from J, with 20 bases between. This CDR3 is built from 18 residues. CDR3 bases: TGTGCCAGCAGCGTATCTCCATCTCTAGGAGGGAGCTCCTACGAGCAGTACTTC. Amino acids: CASSVSPSLGGSSYEQYF.

The rearrangement links TRBV6-1 to TRBJ2-1, with D hard to call. The CDR3 covers 16 residues. With 1 base removed from V and 3 bases from J, the gap between germline ends came to 13 bases. Germline CDR1 reads MNHNS; CDR2 reads SASEGT. CDR3 DNA sequence: TGTGCCAGCAGTGAAGAGATCAGGTTAGGCTACAATGAGCAGTTCTTC. It specifies CASSEEIRLGYNEQFF.

V is TRBV2 and J is TRBJ2-5; D perhaps matches TRBD1 (5 bases). The V gene lost 10 bases and the J gene lost 1 base, with 13 bases spanning the gap. Germline loops: CDR1 SNHLY, CDR2 FYNNEI. The CDR3 loop spans 13 amino acids. CDR3 bases: TGTGCCATCTCAAGACAGATCCAAGAGACCCAGTACTTC. Its protein is CAISRQIQETQYF.

V and J are TRBV4-2 and TRBJ2-2, with D uncertain. CDR3 length equals 14 residues. Germline V gene sequence: CDR1 LGHNA, CDR2 YNFKEQ. V lost 1 base and J 4 bases, leaving 7 bases between the germline ends. DNA of the CDR3: TGTGCCAGCAGCCAAGCCAGAAGCACCGGGGAGCTGTTTTTT. Translating gives CASSQARSTGELFF.

This clone was picked up one time. The CDR3 coding sequence is TGTGCCAGCAGCGATACTCCAGACCAAGGGGTTTTCTTT. Protein: CASSDTPDQGVFF. This sequence joins TRBV7-6 and TRBJ1-1; possible D gene TRBD1, 5 bases. Germline loops: CDR1 SGHVS, CDR2 FNYEAQ. The CDR3 spans 13 residues. V was cut by 5 bases and J by 13 bases, with 20 bases left in between. Full variable domain (missing parts from reference TRBV7-6 and TRBJ1-1): GAGVSQSPRYKVTKRGQDVALRCDPISGHVSLYWYRQALGQGPEFLTYFNYEAQQDKSGLPNDRFSAERPEGSISTLTIQRTEQRDSAMYRCASSDTPDQGVFFGQGTRLTVV.

The chain is built from TRBV28 and TRBJ1-5; 12 bases match TRBD1. The CDR3 consists of 19 residues. Trimming removed 5 bases from V and 5 bases from J; junction bases left unmatched: 16. In germline, CDR1 is MDHEN, CDR2 SYDVKM. The CDR3: CASSPRLWGTGGSYQPQHF. CDR3 bases: TGTGCCAGCAGTCCACGTTTGTGGGGGACAGGGGGCTCCTATCAGCCCCAGCATTTT.

This chain uses TRBV2 with TRBJ2-2; TRBD2 matches 9 bases. Trimming removed 7 bases from V and 5 bases from J; junction bases left unmatched: 14. CDR3 length equals 17 residues. From germline, CDR1 is SNHLY and CDR2 FYNNEI. The CDR3 DNA sequence: TGTGCCAGCAAGGAGTTAGCGGGAGCTCATCGGACCGGGGAGCTGTTTTTT. Translated: CASKELAGAHRTGELFF.

This clone was seen only a few times. The chain links TRBV5-1 to TRBJ2-7; 7 bases fit TRBD2. This CDR3 comprises 14 residues. Trimming removed 0 bases from V and 7 bases from J; junction bases left unmatched: 7. CDR1 and CDR2 from the germline V gene are SGHRS and YFSETQ. DNA for the CDR3: TGCGCCAGCAGCTTGGAGCCTAGCGGCGGAGAGCAGTACTTC. Its protein product is CASSLEPSGGEQYF.

About this clone itself: The germline gene is not matched at one end of the junction; a read error may be the cause. This sample also contains other DNA sequences that code for the same CDR3. The genes are TRBV7-2 and TRBJ2-7, with D unresolved. CDR1 SGHTA and CDR2 FQGNSA come from the germline V gene. This CDR3 has 14 residues. DNA of the CDR3: TGCGCCAGCAGCTTACGCCACGAGACCTACGAGCAGTACTTC. Amino acid sequence: CASSLRHETYEQYF.

The chain is built from TRBV28 and TRBJ1-6, with unresolved D. Trimming cost V 3 bases and J 8 bases, with 11 bases left between them. From germline, CDR1 is MDHEN and CDR2 SYDVKM. This CDR3 spans 14 amino acids. In DNA, the CDR3 is TGTGCCAGCAGTTTGATACAAGAATATTCACCCCTCCACTTT. It yields the protein CASSLIQEYSPLHF.